This TCR beta chain was identified in a study of long-term antiretroviral therapy in people with HIV. At the level of the study: The earliest samples came about a decade before the 2015 immediate-ART recommendation. Study results and limitations: The data indicate that diversity increased after ART but remained below transplant donor controls. Regardless of time point, clones expanded before ART dominated the repertoire.

A remark on this clone: Its antigen is still unknown.

The content of samples before DNA extraction was roughly 0.9-11 million cryopreserved PBMC. Trimming cost V 2 bases and J 8 bases, with 21 bases left between them. There are 16 residues in the CDR3. Germline lookup yields CDR1 ENHRY and CDR2 SYGVKD. Version v3.0 of the immunoSEQ assay ran at survey level. Here immunoSEQ multiplex PCR was the method, and the copy in TCRdb shows in-frame clones only, minus some. The sample yields approximately 17,000 clones, roughly 80% seen once. The chain has TRBV10-3 and TRBJ1-2; no clear D. The sample in question was unsorted PBMCs, obtained less than 1.3 years before starting antiretroviral therapy. This receptor was taken from a man under 40 with HIV. The CDR3 here is CAISERVDGSQGGYTF. In DNA, the CDR3 is TGTGCCATCAGTGAGAGGGTAGACGGTTCTCAAGGGGGCTACACCTTC.